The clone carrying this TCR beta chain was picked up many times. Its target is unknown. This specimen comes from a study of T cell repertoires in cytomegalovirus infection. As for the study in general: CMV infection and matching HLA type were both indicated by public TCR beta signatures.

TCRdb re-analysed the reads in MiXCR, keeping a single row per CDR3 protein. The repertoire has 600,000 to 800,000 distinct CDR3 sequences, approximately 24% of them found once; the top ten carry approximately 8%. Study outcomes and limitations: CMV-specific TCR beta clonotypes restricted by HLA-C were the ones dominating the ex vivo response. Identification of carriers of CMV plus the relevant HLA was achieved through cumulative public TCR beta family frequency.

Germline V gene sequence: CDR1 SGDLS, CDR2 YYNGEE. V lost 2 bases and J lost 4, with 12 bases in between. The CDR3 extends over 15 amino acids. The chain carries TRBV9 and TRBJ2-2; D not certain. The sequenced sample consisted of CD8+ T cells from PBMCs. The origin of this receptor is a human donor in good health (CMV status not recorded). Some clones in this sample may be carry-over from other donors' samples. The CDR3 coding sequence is TGTGCCAGCAGCGTCACATTGACACCCACCGGGGAGCTGTTTTTT. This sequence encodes CASSVTLTPTGELFF.